The 26 T cell receptor beta chains below come from one sample, sequenced in a study of blood T cell repertoires in COVID-19. Clones were sequenced by immunoSEQ multiplex PCR, and TCRdb holds only the in-frame ones, with some missing. Among about 250,000 clones listed, around 84% were seen once. Sequenced input: PBMCs or T cells enriched from blood (not recorded which). The receptors come from a woman aged 50 to 60 who had been exposed to COVID-19.

This clone was recorded a few times. The chain recombines TRBV6-6 with TRBJ1-1, with D hard to call. The CDR3 is 10 amino acids. Deletions cut 7 bases from V and 7 bases from J, with 7 bases between. The V gene's germline CDR1 is MNHNY and CDR2 SVGAGI (reference sequence). CDR3 sequence (DNA): TGTGCCAGCAAAGCTTTTGAAGCTTTCTTT. It yields the protein CASKAFEAFF.

The chain joins TRBV29-1 to TRBJ2-2; 8 bases fit TRBD1. V was pared by 3 bases and J by 7 bases, with 4 bases of the junction left unmatched. The germline gives CDR1 SQVTM, CDR2 ANQGSEA. CDR3 length equals 13 residues. The CDR3 bases are TGCAGCGTTGAGGACAGGGTAGACGGGGAGCTGTTTTTT. This codes for CSVEDRVDGELFF.

V is TRBV2 and J is TRBJ1-2; D is possibly TRBD1 (5 bases). The V end was cut by 10 bases, the J end by 6 bases, with 18 bases between. This CDR3 has 13 residues. Germline loops: CDR1 SNHLY, CDR2 FYNNEI. This CDR3 reads CATQGYSRDGYTF. The CDR3, as DNA: TGTGCCACCCAAGGGTATAGCAGGGATGGCTACACCTTC.

This clone was counted a single time. J is TRBJ1-3 and V is TRBV23-1; D gene uncertain. TRBV23-1 counts as an open reading frame of uncertain function. The CDR3 is 12 amino acids. V lost 8 bases and J lost 2, with 7 bases in between. The CDR3 nucleotides read TGCGCCAGCTACAGAACTGGAAACACCATATATTTT. The encoded protein is CASYRTGNTIYF.

The chain has TRBV5-4 and TRBJ2-5; D gene ambiguous. CDR3 length: 11 residues. Germline values: CDR1 SGHNT, CDR2 YYREEE (reference sequence). V lost 3 bases and J lost 4, with 4 bases in between. The CDR3 sequence: CASSSRETQYF. The CDR3 DNA reads as TGTGCCAGCAGCTCCCGAGAGACCCAGTACTTC.

The rearrangement uses TRBV2 and TRBJ1-6, with a weak D call TRBD1 (5 bases). Germline V CDR1 and CDR2: SNHLY, FYNNEI. The V end was cut by 7 bases, the J end by 6 bases, with 13 bases between. There are 14 residues in the CDR3. The CDR3 loop reads CASKETAFNSPLHF. The CDR3 nucleotides read TGTGCCAGCAAGGAGACAGCCTTTAATTCACCCCTCCACTTT. The variable domain in full, with the rest retrieved from reference TRBV2 and TRBJ1-6, is EPEVTQTPSHQVTQMGQEVILRCVPISNHLYFYWYRQILGQKVEFLVSFYNNEISEKSEIFDDQFSVERPDGSNFTLKIRSTKLEDSAMYFCASKETAFNSPLHFGNGTRLTVT.

Only one count was recorded for this clone. The CDR3 loop reads CASSPRVEASFRPDTQYF. As DNA, the CDR3 is TGTGCCAGCTCACCACGAGTAGAGGCCTCTTTTCGGCCAGATACGCAGTATTTT. V usage is TRBV18 and J usage is TRBJ2-3, with D unclear. The CDR3 is made up of 18 amino acids. Trimming took off 1 base at V and 4 bases at J, with 21 bases between the two ends. Germline V CDR1 and CDR2: KGHSH, LQKENI. Combining the CDR3 with reference TRBV18 and TRBJ2-3 gives the whole variable domain NAGVMQNPRHLVRRRGQEARLRCSPMKGHSHVYWYRQLPEEGLKFMVYLQKENIIDESGMPKERFSAEFPKEGPSILRIQQVVRGDSAAYFCASSPRVEASFRPDTQYFGPGTRLTVL.

V is TRBV6-5 and J is TRBJ1-2, with D possibly matching TRBD1 (5 bases). Trimming left V 4 bases short and J 5 bases short, with 11 bases between. CDR3 length: 13 amino acids. Germline loops: CDR1 MNHEY, CDR2 SVGAGI. The CDR3: CASSLTDIYGYTF. DNA for the CDR3: TGTGCCAGCAGTTTGACAGACATTTATGGCTACACCTTC.

This chain uses TRBV6-4 with TRBJ1-2; D ambiguous. Germline V lookup: CDR1 MRHNA, CDR2 SNTAGT. This CDR3 contains 13 residues. V shed 5 bases and J shed 5 bases, with 12 bases lying between them. The CDR3 reads CASSPGSGYGYTF. In DNA form, the CDR3 reads TGTGCCAGCAGTCCCGGGAGCGGGTATGGCTACACCTTC.

The chain recombines TRBV7-7 with TRBJ1-5; D gene unclear. CDR3 size: 14 residues. V gave up 2 bases and J gave up 5 bases, with 10 bases separating them. CDR1 and CDR2 (germline): SSHAT, FNYEAQ (reference sequence). The CDR3 DNA reads as TGTGCCAGCAGCTTATATCCGGGAGATCAGCCCCAGCATTTT. Amino acid sequence: CASSLYPGDQPQHF.

This clone was picked up one time. The chain is built from TRBV7-2 and TRBJ2-1; 9 bases align to TRBD1. V lost 4 bases to trimming and J lost 7 bases; unmatched junction nucleotides: 5. Germline V CDR1 and CDR2: SGHTA, FQGNSA. This CDR3 has 14 amino acids. The DNA for the CDR3 is TGTGCCAGCAGCTGGTTGGGACAGGGAAATGAGCAGTTCTTC. As protein: CASSWLGQGNEQFF.

This clone was recorded once. The V and J genes are TRBV25-1 and TRBJ1-2; D is ambiguous. The ends were cut back, 2 bases at V and 8 bases at J, with 9 bases in the middle. CDR3 length: 12 residues. From germline, CDR1 is MGHDK and CDR2 SYGVNS. The CDR3 protein is CASSETVRGYTF. CDR3 DNA: TGTGCCAGCAGTGAAACCGTCAGGGGCTACACCTTC.

The chain carries TRBV12-2 and TRBJ1-5; TRBD1 is the table's D call and was not checked against the DNA. TRBV12-2 is given as a pseudogene. The CDR3 is 12 amino acids. CDR3 nucleotide sequence: TGTGCAAGGGGGCGAATCAATCAGCCCCAGCATTTT. It translates to CARGRINQPQHF.

The chain employs TRBV6-5 and TRBJ1-2; possible D gene TRBD1, 5 bases. The CDR3 runs to 14 residues. Between the trimmed V and J ends, which lost 5 bases and 7 bases, there was a span of 17 bases. CDR1 and CDR2 (germline): MNHEY, SVGAGI. CDR3 residues: CASSIGPGGIGYTF. As DNA, the CDR3 is TGTGCCAGCAGTATAGGCCCCGGGGGGATTGGCTACACCTTC.

The V and J genes are TRBV3-1 (or the pseudogene TRBV3-2) and TRBJ1-6; D is uncertain. V shed 9 bases and J shed 7 bases, with 10 bases lying between them. Germline CDR1 is LGHDT and CDR2 is YNNKEL (reference sequence). The CDR3 runs to 12 residues. The CDR3 here is CASRGGNSPLHF. The CDR3 DNA reads as TGTGCCAGTCGGGGAGGGAATTCACCCCTCCACTTT.

This clone was recorded once. The rearrangement uses TRBV7-9 and TRBJ1-4; 7 bases line up with TRBD1. Germline V gene lookup returns CDR1 SEHNR and CDR2 FQNEAQ (reference sequence). The CDR3 is made up of 16 amino acids. Unmatched junction bases numbered 12, after V lost 1 base and J lost 10 bases. The CDR3 sequence: CASSLGGTAGEGKLFF. The CDR3 DNA follows: TGTGCCAGCAGCTTAGGCGGGACAGCGGGAGAGGGAAAACTGTTTTTT.

In the case of this clone: Other DNA sequences of this sample code for an identical CDR3. The chain employs TRBV5-1 and TRBJ2-2; 8 bases line up with TRBD1. Trimming removed 4 bases from V and 5 bases from J; junction bases left unmatched: 4. This CDR3 has 14 residues. Germline V gene data show CDR1 as SGHRS and CDR2 as YFSETQ. The CDR3, as DNA: TGCGCCAGCAGCCTTACAGGGGGGACCGGGGAGCTGTTTTTT. Its protein is CASSLTGGTGELFF.

This clone has just one count. This chain links TRBV6-5 with TRBJ1-6; the match to TRBD1 covers 7 bases. With 2 bases clipped from V and 7 bases from J, the junction kept 5 bases outside the gene matches. This CDR3 has 15 residues. Germline V lookup: CDR1 MNHEY, CDR2 SVGAGI. The CDR3: CASSYGGQTNSPLHF. The DNA for the CDR3 is TGTGCCAGCAGTTACGGGGGACAGACAAATTCACCCCTCCACTTT.

The chain carries TRBV28 and TRBJ2-1; no clear D gene. The CDR3 covers 12 residues. Looked up from germline, CDR1 is MDHEN and CDR2 is SYDVKM. With 7 bases removed from V and 7 bases from J, the gap between germline ends came to 11 bases. The CDR3 loop reads CASTTTGNEQFF. CDR3 DNA sequence: TGTGCCAGCACCACGACGGGTAATGAGCAGTTCTTC.

This chain uses TRBV27 with TRBJ2-2, with a tentative D call TRBD2 (6 bases). There are 17 residues in the CDR3. CDR1 and CDR2 from the germline V gene are MNHEY and SMNVEV (reference sequence). V shed 4 bases and J shed 1 base, with 16 bases lying between them. The CDR3 reads CASSSGAAGLNTGELFF. The CDR3 DNA sequence: TGTGCCAGCAGTTCCGGTGCGGCGGGGTTGAACACCGGGGAGCTGTTTTTT.

The chain joins TRBV19 to TRBJ2-3, with D perhaps TRBD2 (6 bases). Trimming took 6 bases from V and 4 from J, leaving 11 bases between them. In germline, CDR1 is LNHDA, CDR2 SQIVND (reference sequence). The CDR3 consists of 13 residues. This chain's CDR3 is CASRRDGADTQYF. The CDR3 nucleotides read TGTGCCAGTAGGCGGGACGGGGCAGATACGCAGTATTTT. Supplemented by reference TRBV19 and TRBJ2-3, the full variable domain reads DGGITQSPKYLFRKEGQNVTLSCEQNLNHDAMYWYRQDPGQGLRLIYYSQIVNDFQKGDIAEGYSVSREKKESFPLTVTSAQKNPTAFYLCASRRDGADTQYFGPGTRLTVL.

The CDR3 loop is CASRETGKETQYF. For the CDR3, the DNA is TGTGCCAGCAGGGAGACAGGGAAAGAGACCCAGTACTTC. This chain connects TRBV6-5 to TRBJ2-5; TRBD1 agrees at 7 bases. This CDR3 has 13 residues. The V gene end was trimmed by 6 bases and the J gene end by 3 bases; junction bases not matched to a gene: 4. Germline V gene sequence: CDR1 MNHEY, CDR2 SVGAGI.

The chain joins TRBV6-5 to TRBJ2-6, with a possible D match to TRBD2 (5 bases). V was trimmed by 5 bases and J by 3 bases, leaving 8 bases between them. The CDR3 length is 14 residues. Germline V lookup: CDR1 MNHEY, CDR2 SVGAGI. The CDR3 here is CASSREGGANVLTF. CDR3 DNA sequence: TGTGCCAGCAGTAGAGAGGGTGGGGCCAACGTCCTGACTTTC.

This clone was detected once. The V and J genes are TRBV5-1 and TRBJ1-5; tentatively, D is TRBD1 (5 bases). Per germline, CDR1 SGHRS and CDR2 YFSETQ. This CDR3 has 15 amino acids. The V end was cut by 0 bases, the J end by 2 bases, with 9 bases between. The CDR3 spells CASSLEGGGNQPQHF. The DNA for the CDR3 is TGCGCCAGCAGCTTGGAGGGAGGGGGCAATCAGCCCCAGCATTTT.

The V gene is TRBV4-3, the J gene TRBJ1-2; D is ambiguous. CDR3 length equals 14 residues. The V end was cut by 4 bases, the J end by 8 bases, with 17 bases between. The germline V gene encodes CDR1 LGHNA and CDR2 YSLEER. The CDR3, as DNA: TGCGCCAGCAGCCCCTCAGCGAGGGAGGACGGCTACACCTTC. Protein: CASSPSAREDGYTF.

This chain connects TRBV2 to TRBJ1-6; perhaps TRBD1 as D (5 bases). The V end lost 4 bases, the J end lost 8 bases, and 12 bases lay between the germline ends. This CDR3 comprises 14 residues. Germline V gene lookup returns CDR1 SNHLY and CDR2 FYNNEI. CDR3 DNA: TGTGCCAGCAGTGGAGGGACTGATTATTCACCCCTCCACTTT. This codes for CASSGGTDYSPLHF.